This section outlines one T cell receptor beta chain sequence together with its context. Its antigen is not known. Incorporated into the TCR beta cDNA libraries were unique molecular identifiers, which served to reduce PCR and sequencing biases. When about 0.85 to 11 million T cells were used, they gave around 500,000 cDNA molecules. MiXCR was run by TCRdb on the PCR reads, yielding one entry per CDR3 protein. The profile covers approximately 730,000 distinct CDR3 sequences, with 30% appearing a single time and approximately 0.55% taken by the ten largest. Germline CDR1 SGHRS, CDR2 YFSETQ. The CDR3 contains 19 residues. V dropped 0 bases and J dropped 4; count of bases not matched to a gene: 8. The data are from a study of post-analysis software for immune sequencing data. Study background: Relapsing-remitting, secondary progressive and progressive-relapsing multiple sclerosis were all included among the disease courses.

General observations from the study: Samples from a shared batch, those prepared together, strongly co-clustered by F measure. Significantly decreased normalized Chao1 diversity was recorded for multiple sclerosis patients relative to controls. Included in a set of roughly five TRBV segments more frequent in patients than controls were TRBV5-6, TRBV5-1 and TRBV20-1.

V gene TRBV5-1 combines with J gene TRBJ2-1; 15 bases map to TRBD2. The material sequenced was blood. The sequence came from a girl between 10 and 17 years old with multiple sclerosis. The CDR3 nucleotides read TGCGCCAGCAGCTTGGGCGAGGGACTAGCGGGGGGCCCGTACAATGAGCAGTTCTTC. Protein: CASSLGEGLAGGPYNEQFF.